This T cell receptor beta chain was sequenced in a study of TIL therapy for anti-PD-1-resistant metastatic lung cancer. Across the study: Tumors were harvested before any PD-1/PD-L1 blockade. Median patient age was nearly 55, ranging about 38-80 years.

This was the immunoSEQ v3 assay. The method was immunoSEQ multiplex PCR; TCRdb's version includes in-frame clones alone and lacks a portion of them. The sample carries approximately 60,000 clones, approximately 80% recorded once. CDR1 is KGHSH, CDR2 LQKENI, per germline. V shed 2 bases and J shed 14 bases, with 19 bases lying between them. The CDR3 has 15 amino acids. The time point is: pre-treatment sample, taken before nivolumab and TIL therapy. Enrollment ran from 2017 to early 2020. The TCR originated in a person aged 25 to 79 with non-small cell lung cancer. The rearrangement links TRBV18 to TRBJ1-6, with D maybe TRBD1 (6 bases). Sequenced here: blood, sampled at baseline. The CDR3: CASSPSRDTTQALHF. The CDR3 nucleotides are TGTGCCAGCTCACCAAGCCGGGACACCACTCAGGCCCTCCACTTT.